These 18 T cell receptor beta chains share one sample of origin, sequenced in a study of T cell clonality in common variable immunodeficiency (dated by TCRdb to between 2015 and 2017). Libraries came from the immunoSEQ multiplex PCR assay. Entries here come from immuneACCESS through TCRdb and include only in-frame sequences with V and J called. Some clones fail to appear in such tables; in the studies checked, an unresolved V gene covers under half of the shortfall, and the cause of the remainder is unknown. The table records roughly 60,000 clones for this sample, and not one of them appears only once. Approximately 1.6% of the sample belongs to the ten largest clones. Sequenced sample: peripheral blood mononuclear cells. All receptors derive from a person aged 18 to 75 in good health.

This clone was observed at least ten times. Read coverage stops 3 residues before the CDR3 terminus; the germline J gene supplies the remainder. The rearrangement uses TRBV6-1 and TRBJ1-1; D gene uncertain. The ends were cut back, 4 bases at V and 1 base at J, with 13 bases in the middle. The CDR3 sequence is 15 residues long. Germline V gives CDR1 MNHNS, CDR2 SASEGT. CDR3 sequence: CASSGPNRGNTEAFF. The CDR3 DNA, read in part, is TGTGCCAGCAGTGGCCCAAATCGGGGGAACACTGAA.

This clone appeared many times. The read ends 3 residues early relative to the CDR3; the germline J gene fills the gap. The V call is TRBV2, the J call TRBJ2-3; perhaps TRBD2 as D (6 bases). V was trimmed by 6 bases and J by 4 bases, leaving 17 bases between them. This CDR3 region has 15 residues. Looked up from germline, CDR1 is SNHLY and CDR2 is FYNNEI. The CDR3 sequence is CASRIRAGRPDTQYF. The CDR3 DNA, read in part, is TGTGCCAGCAGGATCAGAGCGGGCCGTCCAGATACG.

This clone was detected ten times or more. The CDR3: CASSLGTGDYNEQFF. The part of the CDR3 DNA that was read is TGTGCCAGCAGTTTGGGGACAGGGGACTACAATGAG. The chain couples TRBV12-3 or TRBV12-4 to TRBJ2-1; 10 bases align to TRBD1. The CDR3 end lies 3 residues beyond the end of the read and is filled in from the germline J gene. V lost 3 bases, J lost 3 bases, and 2 bases stayed unmatched. The CDR3 has 15 amino acids.

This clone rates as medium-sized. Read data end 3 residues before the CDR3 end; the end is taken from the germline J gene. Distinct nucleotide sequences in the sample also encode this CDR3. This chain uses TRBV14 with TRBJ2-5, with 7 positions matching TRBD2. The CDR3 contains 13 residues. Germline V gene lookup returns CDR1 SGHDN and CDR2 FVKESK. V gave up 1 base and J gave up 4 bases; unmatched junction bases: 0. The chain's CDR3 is CASSQASGETQYF. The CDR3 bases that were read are TGTGCCAGCAGCCAAGCTAGCGGAGAGACC.

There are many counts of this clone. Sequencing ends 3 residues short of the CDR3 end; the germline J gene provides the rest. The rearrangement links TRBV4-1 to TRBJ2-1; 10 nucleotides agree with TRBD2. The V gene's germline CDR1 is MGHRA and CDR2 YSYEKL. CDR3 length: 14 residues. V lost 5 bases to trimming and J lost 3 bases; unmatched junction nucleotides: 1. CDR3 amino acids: CASSSSGSYNEQFF. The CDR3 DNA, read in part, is TGCGCCAGCAGCTCTAGCGGGAGCTACAATGAG.

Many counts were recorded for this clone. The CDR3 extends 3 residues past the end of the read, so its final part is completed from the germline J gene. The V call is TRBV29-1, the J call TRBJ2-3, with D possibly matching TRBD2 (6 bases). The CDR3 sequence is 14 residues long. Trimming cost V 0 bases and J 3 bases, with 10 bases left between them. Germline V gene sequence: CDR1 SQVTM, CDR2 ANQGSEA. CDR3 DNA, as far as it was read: TGCAGCGTTGAAGATCTCGGGACTACAGATACG. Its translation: CSVEDLGTTDT. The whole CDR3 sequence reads CSVEDLGTTDTQYF.

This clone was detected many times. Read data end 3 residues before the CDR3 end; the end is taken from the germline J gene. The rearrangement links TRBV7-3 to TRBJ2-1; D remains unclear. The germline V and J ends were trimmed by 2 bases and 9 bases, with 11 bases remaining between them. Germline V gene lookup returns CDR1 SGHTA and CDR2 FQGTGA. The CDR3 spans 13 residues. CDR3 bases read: TGTGCCAGCAGCTTAGACCTAGTGGGTGAG. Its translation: CASSLDLVGE. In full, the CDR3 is CASSLDLVGEQFF.

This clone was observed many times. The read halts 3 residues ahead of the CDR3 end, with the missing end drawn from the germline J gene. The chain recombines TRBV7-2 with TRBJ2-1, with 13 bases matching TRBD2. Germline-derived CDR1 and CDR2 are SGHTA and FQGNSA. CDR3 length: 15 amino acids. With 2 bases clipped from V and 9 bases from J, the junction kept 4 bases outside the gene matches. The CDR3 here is CASSLSRTSGGEQFF. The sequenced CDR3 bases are TGTGCCAGCAGCTTATCACGGACTAGCGGGGGTGAG.

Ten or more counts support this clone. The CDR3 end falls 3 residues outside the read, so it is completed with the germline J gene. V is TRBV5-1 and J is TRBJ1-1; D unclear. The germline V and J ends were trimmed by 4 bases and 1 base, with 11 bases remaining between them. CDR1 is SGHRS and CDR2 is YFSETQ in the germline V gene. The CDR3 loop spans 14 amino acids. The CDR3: CASSGFQGNTEAFF. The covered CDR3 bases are TGCGCCAGCAGCGGCTTTCAAGGGAACACTGAA. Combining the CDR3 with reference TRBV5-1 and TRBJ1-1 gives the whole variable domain KAGVTQTPRYLIKTRGQQVTLSCSPISGHRSVSWYQQTPGQGLQFLFEYFSETQRNKGNFPGRFSGRQFSNSRSEMNVSTLELGDSALYLCASSGFQGNTEAFFGQGTRLTVV.

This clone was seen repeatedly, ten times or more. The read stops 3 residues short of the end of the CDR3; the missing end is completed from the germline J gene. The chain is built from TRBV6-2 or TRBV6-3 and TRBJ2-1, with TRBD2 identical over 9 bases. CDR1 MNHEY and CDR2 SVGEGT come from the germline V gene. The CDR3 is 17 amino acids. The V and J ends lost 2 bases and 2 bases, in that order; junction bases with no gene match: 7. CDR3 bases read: TGTGCCAGCAGTTACGGCCGTAGCGGGAGAACCTACAATGAG. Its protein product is CASSYGRSGRTYNE. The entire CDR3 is CASSYGRSGRTYNEQFF.

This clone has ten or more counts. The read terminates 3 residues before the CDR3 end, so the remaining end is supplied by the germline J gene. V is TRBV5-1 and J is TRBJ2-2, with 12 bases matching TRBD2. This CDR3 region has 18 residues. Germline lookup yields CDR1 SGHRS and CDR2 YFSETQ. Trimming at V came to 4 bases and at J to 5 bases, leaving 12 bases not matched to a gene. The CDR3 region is CASSENTLAGGPTGELFF. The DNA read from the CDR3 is TGCGCCAGCAGCGAAAACACTCTAGCGGGAGGGCCGACCGGGGAG.

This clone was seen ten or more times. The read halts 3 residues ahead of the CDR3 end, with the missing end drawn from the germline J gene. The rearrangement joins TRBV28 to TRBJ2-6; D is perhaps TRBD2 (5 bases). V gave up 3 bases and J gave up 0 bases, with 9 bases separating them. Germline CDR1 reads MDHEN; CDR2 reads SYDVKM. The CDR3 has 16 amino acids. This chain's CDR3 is CASSFPTSSGANVLTF. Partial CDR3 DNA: TGTGCCAGCAGTTTCCCAACTAGCTCTGGGGCCAACGTC.

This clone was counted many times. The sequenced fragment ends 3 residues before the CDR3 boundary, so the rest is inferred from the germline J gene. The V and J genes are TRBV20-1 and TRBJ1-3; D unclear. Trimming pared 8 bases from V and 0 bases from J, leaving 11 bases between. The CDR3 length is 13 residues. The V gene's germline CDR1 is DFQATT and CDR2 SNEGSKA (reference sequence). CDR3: CSIPIHSGNTIYF. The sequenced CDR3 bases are TGCAGTATCCCTATTCACTCTGGAAACACC.

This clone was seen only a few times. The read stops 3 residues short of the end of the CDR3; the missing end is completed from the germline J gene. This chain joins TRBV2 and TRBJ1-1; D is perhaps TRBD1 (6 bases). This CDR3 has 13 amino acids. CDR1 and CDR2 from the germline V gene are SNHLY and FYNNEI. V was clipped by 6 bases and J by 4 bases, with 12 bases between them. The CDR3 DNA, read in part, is TGTGCCAGCAGGGGCCGACAGGCCACTGAA. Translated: CASRGRQATE. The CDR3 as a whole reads CASRGRQATEAFF.

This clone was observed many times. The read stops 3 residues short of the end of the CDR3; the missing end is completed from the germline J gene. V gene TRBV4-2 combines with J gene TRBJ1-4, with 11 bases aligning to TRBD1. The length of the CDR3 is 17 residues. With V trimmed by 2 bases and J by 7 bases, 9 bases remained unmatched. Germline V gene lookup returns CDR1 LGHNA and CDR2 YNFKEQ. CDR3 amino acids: CASSQLPSGTGGEKLFF. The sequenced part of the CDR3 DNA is TGTGCCAGCAGCCAACTACCTTCCGGGACAGGGGGTGAAAAA.

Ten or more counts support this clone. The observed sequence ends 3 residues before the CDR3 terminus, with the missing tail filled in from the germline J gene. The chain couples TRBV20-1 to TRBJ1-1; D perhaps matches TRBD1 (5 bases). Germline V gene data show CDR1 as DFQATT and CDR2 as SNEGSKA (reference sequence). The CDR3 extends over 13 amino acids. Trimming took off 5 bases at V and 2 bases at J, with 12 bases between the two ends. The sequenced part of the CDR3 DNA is TGCAGTGCTGTCGGGACTCTTAACACTGAA. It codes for CSAVGTLNTE. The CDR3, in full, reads CSAVGTLNTEAFF.

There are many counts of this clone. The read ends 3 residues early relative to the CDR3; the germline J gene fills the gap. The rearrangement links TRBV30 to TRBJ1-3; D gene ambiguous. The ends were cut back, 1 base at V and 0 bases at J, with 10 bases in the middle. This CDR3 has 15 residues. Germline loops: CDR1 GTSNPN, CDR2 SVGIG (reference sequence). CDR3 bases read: TGTGCCTGGAGTGGGGCAGGAACCTCTGGAAACACC. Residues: CAWSGAGTSGNT. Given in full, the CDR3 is CAWSGAGTSGNTIYF.

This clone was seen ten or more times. CDR3 bases read: TGTGCCAGCAGTGGTACCTACGAG. Its translation is CASSGTYE. Given in full, the CDR3 is CASSGTYEQYF. This rearrangement joins TRBV2 to TRBJ2-7; D gene uncertain. The CDR3 goes on 3 residues after the read ends, and that part is filled in from the germline J gene. Germline V gene lookup returns CDR1 SNHLY and CDR2 FYNNEI. The CDR3 contains 11 residues. V was cut by 4 bases and J by 2 bases, with 3 bases left in between.